Sequencing of this TCR beta chain was carried out in a study of beta chain features in type 1 diabetes. Study at large: Examination spanned approximately 110 million sorted cells from all samples.

This clone was counted between two and nine times. Its antigen is still unknown. Study results and limitations: People with Type 1 diabetes carried modestly yet significantly shorter TCRB CDR3s in all four CD4+ subsets.

TCRB transcripts that were expressed got sequenced, as all of the isolated RNA had been reverse transcribed. Sequenced by immunoSEQ multiplex PCR; TCRdb stores in-frame clones only, minus some. The top ten clones hold approximately 0.44% of a sample with almost 350,000 clones, less than 9.5% of them seen once. Donors underwent one heparinised blood draw, around 100 mL on average. Sorting based on CD45RO/CCR7/CD25/CD127/CD95/CD27 separated CD4+ naive, central memory, regulatory and stem cell-like memory cells. The receptor was isolated from a young woman in good health. The sequencing input was central memory CD4+ T cells from blood.

The CDR3 loop is CAGGGNQETQYF. DNA for the CDR3: TGTGCGGGCGGGGGGAATCAAGAGACCCAGTACTTC. The chain couples TRBV7-9 to TRBJ2-5, with 8 bases lining up with TRBD2. CDR1 and CDR2 from the germline V gene are SEHNR and FQNEAQ (reference sequence). The CDR3 totals 12 residues.